This T cell receptor (beta chain) originates from a study of cytomegalovirus exposure and HLA in healthy donors. Clones were sequenced by immunoSEQ multiplex PCR, and TCRdb holds only the in-frame ones, with some missing. The sample carries fewer than 250,000 clones, around 90% recorded once. Trimming at V came to 0 bases and at J to 4 bases, leaving 6 bases not matched to a gene. Per germline, CDR1 SGHRS and CDR2 YFSETQ. The CDR3 has 15 amino acids. Remarks on this clone: Its antigen is still unknown.

Study-level findings and limits: Per published reports, the classifier diagnosed cytomegalovirus status with high specificity and sensitivity.

The TCR sequence derives from a woman under 30 in good health and CMV-seropositive. The chain joins TRBV5-1 to TRBJ1-1; 7 bases are shared with TRBD1. Sequencing used PBMCs. CDR3 coding DNA: TGCGCCAGCAGCTTGGCATTCCAGGGGGGCACTGAAGCTTTCTTT. It codes for CASSLAFQGGTEAFF. The entire variable domain, with the rest obtained from reference TRBV5-1 and TRBJ1-1, is as follows: KAGVTQTPRYLIKTRGQQVTLSCSPISGHRSVSWYQQTPGQGLQFLFEYFSETQRNKGNFPGRFSGRQFSNSRSEMNVSTLELGDSALYLCASSLAFQGGTEAFFGQGTRLTVV.